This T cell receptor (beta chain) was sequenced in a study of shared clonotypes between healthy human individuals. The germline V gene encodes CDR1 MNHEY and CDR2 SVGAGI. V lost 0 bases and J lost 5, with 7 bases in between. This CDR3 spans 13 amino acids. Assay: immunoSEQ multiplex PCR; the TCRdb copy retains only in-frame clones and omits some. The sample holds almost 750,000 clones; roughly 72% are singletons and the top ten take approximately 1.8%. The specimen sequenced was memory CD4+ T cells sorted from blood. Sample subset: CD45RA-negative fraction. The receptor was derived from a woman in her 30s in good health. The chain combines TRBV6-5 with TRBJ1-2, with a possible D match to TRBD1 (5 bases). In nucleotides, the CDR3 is TGTGCCAGCAGTTACTCAGGGGCGTATGGCTACACCTTC. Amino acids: CASSYSGAYGYTF.